Sequencing of this TCR beta chain was carried out in a study of CD8 T cells in Susac syndrome. With random hexamers, reverse transcription was performed on 0.5 to 1 ug of RNA. It was immunoSEQ multiplex PCR that amplified TCR beta CDR3 across 54 Vbeta and 13 Jbeta. TCRdb analysed the immunoSEQ multiplex PCR reads with MiXCR anew, one entry per CDR3 protein. The repertoire includes hundreds of thousands of distinct CDR3 sequences, 95% of them detected once, and approximately 0.082% sits in the top ten. The germline V gene has CDR1 SGHTA and CDR2 FQGTGA. The CDR3 runs to 13 residues. V shed 6 bases and J 2 bases; nucleotides not matched to a gene: 3. General observations from the study: The study's TCR sequencing and HLA analysis drew on a certain number of individuals. That number was acknowledged as relatively small.

This clonotype has a handful of counts. Its target is unknown. Sequencing of TCR beta was performed on blood CD8+ T cells and on blood CD4+ T cells. While CD8+ and CD4+ T cells were isolated negatively, TEMRA cells were enriched by FACS. Sequencing was done on a sample of CD4+ T cells from PBMCs. The sequence derives from a human donor with multiple sclerosis. The V gene is TRBV7-3, the J gene TRBJ2-5, with 7 positions matching TRBD1. DNA for the CDR3: TGTGCCAGCAGTTCGGGACAGCAAGAGACCCAGTACTTC. Protein product: CASSSGQQETQYF.